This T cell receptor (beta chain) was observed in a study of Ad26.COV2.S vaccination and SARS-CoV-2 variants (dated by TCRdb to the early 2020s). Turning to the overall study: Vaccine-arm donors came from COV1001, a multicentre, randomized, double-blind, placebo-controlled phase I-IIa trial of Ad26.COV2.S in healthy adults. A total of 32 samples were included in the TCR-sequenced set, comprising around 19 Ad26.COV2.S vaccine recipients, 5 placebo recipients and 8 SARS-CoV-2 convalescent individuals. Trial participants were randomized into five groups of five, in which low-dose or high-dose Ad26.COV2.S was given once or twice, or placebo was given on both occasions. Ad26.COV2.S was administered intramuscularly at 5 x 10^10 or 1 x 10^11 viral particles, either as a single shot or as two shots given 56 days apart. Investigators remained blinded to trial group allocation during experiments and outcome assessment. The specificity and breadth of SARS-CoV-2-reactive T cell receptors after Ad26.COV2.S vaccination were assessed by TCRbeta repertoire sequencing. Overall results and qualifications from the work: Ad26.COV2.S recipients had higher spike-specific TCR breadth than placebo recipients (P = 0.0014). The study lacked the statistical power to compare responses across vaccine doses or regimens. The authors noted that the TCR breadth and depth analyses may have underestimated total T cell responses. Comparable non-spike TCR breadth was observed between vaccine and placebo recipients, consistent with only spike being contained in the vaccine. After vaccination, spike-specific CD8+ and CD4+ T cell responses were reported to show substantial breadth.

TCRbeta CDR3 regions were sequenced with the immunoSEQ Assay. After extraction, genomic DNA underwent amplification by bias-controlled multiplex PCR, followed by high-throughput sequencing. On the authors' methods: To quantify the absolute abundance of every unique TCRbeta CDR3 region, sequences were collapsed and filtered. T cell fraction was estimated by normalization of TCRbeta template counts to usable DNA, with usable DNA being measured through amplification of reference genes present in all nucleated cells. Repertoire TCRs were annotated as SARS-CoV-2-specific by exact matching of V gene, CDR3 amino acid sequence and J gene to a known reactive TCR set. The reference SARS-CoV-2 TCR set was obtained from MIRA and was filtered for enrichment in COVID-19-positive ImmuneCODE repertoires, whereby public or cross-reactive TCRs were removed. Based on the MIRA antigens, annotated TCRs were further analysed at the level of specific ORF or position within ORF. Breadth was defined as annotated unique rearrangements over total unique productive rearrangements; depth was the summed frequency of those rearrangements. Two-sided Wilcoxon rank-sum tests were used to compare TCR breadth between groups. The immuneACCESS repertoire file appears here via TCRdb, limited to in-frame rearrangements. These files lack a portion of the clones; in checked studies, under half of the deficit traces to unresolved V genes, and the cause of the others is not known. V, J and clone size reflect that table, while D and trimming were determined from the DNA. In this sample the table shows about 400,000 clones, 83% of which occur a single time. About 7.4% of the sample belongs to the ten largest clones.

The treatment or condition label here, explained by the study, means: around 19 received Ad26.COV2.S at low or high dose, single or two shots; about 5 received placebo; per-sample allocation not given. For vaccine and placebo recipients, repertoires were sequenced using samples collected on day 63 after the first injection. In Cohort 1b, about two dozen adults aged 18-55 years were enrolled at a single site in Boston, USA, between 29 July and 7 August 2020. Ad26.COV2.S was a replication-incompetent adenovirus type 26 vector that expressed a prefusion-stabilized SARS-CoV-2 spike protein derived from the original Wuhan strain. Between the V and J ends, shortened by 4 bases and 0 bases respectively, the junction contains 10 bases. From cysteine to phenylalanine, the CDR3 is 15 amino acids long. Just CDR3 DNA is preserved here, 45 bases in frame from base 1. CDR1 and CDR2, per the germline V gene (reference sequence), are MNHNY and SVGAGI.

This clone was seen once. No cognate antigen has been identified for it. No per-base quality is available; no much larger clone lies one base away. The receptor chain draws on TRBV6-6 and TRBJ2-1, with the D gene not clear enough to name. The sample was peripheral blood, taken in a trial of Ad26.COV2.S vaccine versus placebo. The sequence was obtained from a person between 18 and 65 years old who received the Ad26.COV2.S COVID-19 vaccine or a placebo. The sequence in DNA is TGTGCCAGCAGTTCCGCGGATCCCTCCTACAATGAGCAGTTCTTC. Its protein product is CASSSADPSYNEQFF.